Described below is a single T cell receptor (beta chain) sequence and its context. What it binds is unknown. Germline CDR1 and CDR2: SGDLS and YYNGEE. The CDR3 spans 14 residues. V was cut by 0 bases and J by 3 bases, with 7 bases left in between. A quantity of roughly 0.5 to 1 ug RNA underwent reverse transcription using random hexamers. One entry per CDR3 protein, called by TCRdb with MiXCR from the immunoSEQ multiplex PCR reads. The data show fewer than 150,000 distinct CDR3 sequences, 95% seen once. This sample is drawn from a study of CD8 T cells in Susac syndrome. Study outcomes and limitations: Susac-specific public clones were found in total CD8+ and CD8+ TEMRA repertoires, numbering sixteen and five, respectively.

Sequencing of TCR beta was carried out in blood CD8+ and CD4+ T cells. TEMRA cells underwent FACS enrichment and CD8+ and CD4+ T cells underwent negative isolation. The specimen sequenced was CD8+ T cells from PBMCs. This sequence was found in a human donor with Susac syndrome. The rearrangement uses TRBV9 and TRBJ2-1, with a weak D call TRBD2 (6 bases). The CDR3 reads CASSVGTNYNEQFF. For the CDR3, the DNA is TGTGCCAGCAGCGTAGGGACTAACTACAATGAGCAGTTCTTC.